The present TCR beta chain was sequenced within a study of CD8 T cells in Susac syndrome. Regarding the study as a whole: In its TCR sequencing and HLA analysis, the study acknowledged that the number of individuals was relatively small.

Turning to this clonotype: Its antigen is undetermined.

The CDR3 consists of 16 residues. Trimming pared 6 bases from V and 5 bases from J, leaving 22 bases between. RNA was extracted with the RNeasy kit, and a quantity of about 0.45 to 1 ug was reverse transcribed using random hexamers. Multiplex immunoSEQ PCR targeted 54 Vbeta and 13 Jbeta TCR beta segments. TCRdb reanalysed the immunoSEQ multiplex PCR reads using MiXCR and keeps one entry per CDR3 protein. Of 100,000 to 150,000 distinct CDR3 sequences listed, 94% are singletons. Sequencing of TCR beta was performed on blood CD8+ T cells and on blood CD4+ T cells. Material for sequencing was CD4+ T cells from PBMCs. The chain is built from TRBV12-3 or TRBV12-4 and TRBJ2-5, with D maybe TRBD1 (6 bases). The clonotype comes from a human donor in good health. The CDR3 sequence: CASSRDLTGTAETQYF. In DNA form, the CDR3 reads TGTGCCAGCAGCCGCGACCTGACAGGCACTGCGGAGACCCAGTACTTC.